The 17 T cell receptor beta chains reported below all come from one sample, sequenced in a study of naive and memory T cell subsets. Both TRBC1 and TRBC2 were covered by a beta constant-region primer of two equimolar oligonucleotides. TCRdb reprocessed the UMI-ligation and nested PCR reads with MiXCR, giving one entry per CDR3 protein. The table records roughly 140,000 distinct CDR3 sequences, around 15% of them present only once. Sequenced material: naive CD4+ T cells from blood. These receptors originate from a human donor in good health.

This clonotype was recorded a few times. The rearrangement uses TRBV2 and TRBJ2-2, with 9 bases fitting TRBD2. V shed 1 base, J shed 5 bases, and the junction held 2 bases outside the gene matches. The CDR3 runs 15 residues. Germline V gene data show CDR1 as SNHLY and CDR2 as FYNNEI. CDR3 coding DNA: TGTGCCAGCAGTGAAGTAGCGGGGGCTACCGGGGAGCTGTTTTTT. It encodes CASSEVAGATGELFF.

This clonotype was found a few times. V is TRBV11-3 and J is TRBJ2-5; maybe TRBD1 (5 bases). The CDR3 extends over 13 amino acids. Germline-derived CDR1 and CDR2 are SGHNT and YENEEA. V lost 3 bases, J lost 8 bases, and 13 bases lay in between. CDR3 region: CASSLSHDSTQYF. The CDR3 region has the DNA TGTGCCAGCAGCTTGTCACACGACAGCACCCAGTACTTC.

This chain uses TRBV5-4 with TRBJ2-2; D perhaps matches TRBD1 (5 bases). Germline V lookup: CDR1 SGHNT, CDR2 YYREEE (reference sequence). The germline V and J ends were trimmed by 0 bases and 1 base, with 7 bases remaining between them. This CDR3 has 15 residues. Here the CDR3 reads CASSLGQKNTGELFF. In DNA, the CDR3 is TGTGCCAGCAGCTTGGGACAGAAGAACACCGGGGAGCTGTTTTTT.

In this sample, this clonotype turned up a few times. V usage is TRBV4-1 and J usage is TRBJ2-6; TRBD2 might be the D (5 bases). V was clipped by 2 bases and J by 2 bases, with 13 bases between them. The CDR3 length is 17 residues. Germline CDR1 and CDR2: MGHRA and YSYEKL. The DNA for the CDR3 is TGCGCCAGCAGCCAACGGCTGGAGGAGGCTGGGGCCAACGTCCTGACTTTC. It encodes CASSQRLEEAGANVLTF.

CDR3 region: CASSLVGGRHMYQETQYF. In DNA form, the CDR3 reads TGTGCCAGCAGTTTAGTCGGGGGCAGACACATGTACCAAGAGACCCAGTACTTC. The chain combines TRBV27 with TRBJ2-5; D is possibly TRBD1 or TRBD2 (6 bases each). Germline CDR1 and CDR2: MNHEY and SMNVEV (reference sequence). V gave up 2 bases and J gave up 0 bases, with 19 bases separating them. This CDR3 contains 18 residues.

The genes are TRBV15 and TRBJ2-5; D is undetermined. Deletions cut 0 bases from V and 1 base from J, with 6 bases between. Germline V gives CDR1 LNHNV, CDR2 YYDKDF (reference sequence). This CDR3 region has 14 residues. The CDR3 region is CATSRDTSQETQYF. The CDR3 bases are TGTGCCACCAGCAGAGACACCTCCCAAGAGACCCAGTACTTC.

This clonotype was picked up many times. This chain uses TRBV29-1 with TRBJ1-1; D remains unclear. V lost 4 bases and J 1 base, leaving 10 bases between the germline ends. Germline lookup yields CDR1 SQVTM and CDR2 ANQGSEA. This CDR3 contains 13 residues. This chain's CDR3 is CSVVGQANTEAFF. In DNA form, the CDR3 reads TGCAGCGTTGTGGGCCAGGCGAACACTGAAGCTTTCTTT. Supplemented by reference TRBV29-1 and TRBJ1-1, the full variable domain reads SAVISQKPSRDICQRGTSLTIQCQVDSQVTMMFWYRQQPGQSLTLIATANQGSEATYESGFVIDKFPISRPNLTFSTLTVSNMSPEDSSIYLCSVVGQANTEAFFGQGTRLTVV.

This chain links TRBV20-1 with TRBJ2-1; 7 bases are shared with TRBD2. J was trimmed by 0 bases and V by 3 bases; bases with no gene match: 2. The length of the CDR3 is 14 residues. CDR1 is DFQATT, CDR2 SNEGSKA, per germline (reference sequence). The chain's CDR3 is CSASGRHSYNEQFF. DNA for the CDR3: TGCAGTGCTAGCGGGAGGCACTCCTACAATGAGCAGTTCTTC.

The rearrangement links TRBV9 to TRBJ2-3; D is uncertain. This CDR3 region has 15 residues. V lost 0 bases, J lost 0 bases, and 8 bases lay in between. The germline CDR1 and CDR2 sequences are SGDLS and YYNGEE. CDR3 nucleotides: TGTGCCAGCAGCGTAGATGGGGTGAGCACAGATACGCAGTATTTT. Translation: CASSVDGVSTDTQYF.

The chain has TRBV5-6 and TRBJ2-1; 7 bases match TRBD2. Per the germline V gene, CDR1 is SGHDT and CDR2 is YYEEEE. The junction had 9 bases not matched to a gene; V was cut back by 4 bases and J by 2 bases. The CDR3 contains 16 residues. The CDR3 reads CASSPTGGGAYNEQFF. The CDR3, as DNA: TGTGCCAGCAGCCCAACGGGGGGAGGGGCCTACAATGAGCAGTTCTTC.

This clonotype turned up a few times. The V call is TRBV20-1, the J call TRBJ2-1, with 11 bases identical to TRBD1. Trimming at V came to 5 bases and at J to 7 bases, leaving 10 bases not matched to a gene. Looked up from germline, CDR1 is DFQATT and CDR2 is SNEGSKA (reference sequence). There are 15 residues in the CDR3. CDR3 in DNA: TGCAGTGCTCCCCTTTTGGGACAGGGGGGGAATGAGCAGTTCTTC. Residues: CSAPLLGQGGNEQFF.

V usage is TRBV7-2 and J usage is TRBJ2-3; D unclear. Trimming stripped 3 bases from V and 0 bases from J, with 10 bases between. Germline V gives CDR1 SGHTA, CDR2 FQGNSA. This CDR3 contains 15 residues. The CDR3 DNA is TGTGCCAGCAGCTTCTATCCCGGAAGCACAGATACGCAGTATTTT. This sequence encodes CASSFYPGSTDTQYF.

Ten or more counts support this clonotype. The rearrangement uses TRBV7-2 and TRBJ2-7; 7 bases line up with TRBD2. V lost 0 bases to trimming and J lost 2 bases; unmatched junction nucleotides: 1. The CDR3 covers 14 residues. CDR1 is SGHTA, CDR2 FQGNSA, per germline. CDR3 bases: TGTGCCAGCAGCTTAGCGGGAGGGCCCTACGAGCAGTACTTC. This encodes CASSLAGGPYEQYF.

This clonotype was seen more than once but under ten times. DNA for the CDR3: TGTGCCAGCAGCGTAAACTCCTACAATGAGCAGTTCTTC. This sequence encodes CASSVNSYNEQFF. The J gene is TRBJ2-1, the V gene TRBV11-3, with D uncertain. Germline V gene sequence: CDR1 SGHNT, CDR2 YENEEA. With 5 bases removed from V and 0 bases from J, the gap between germline ends came to 5 bases. The CDR3 covers 13 residues.

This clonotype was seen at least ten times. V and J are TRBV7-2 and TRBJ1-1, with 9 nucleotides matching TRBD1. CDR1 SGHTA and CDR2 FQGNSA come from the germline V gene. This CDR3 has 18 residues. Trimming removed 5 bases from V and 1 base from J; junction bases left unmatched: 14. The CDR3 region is CASSGRRQGETWNTEAFF. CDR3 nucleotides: TGTGCCAGCAGCGGTCGACGACAGGGGGAGACTTGGAACACTGAAGCTTTCTTT.

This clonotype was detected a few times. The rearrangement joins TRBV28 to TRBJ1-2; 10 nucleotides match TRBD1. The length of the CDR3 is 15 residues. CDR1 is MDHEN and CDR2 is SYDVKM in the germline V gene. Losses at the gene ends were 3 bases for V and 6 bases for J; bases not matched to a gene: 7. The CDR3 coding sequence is TGTGCCAGCAGTTTCTGGGACAGGGGTTCGGATGGCTACACCTTC. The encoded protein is CASSFWDRGSDGYTF.

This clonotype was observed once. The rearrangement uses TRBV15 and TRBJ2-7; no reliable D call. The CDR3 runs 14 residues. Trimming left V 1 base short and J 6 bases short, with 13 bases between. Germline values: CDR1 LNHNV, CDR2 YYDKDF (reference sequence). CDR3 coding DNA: TGTGCCACCAGCAGAGTAACTAATCCAGGCGAGCAGTACTTC. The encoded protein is CATSRVTNPGEQYF.